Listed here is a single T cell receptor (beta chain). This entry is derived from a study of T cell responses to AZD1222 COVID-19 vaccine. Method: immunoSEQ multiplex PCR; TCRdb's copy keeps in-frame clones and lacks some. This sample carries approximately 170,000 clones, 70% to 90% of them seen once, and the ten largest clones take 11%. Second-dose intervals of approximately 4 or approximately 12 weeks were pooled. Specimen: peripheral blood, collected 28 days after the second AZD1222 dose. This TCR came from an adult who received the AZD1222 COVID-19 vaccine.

This CDR3 reads CASRGGGTEAFF. The CDR3 nucleotides read TGTGCCAGCAGAGGGGGTGGCACTGAAGCTTTCTTT. V and J are TRBV2 and TRBJ1-1; possible D gene TRBD1, 6 bases. The V gene lost 6 bases and the J gene lost 4 bases, with 9 bases spanning the gap. The CDR3 covers 12 residues. In germline, CDR1 is SNHLY, CDR2 FYNNEI. Full variable domain (outside the CDR3, taken from reference TRBV2 and TRBJ1-1): EPEVTQTPSHQVTQMGQEVILRCVPISNHLYFYWYRQILGQKVEFLVSFYNNEISEKSEIFDDQFSVERPDGSNFTLKIRSTKLEDSAMYFCASRGGGTEAFFGQGTRLTVV.